The clone carrying this T cell receptor beta chain was observed once. Germline V gene sequence: CDR1 SGDLS, CDR2 YYNGEE. This CDR3 comprises 16 residues. The V segment lost 3 bases and the J segment 4 bases; nucleotides outside the gene matches: 9. The data originate from a study of T cell changes during pregnancy in multiple sclerosis. Measured with immunoSEQ multiplex PCR; TCRdb has only the in-frame clones, and not every one. The sample carries 45,000 or so clones, under 95% recorded once. Sequenced here: CD8+ T cells from peripheral blood mononuclear cells, sampled in the second trimester of pregnancy. The source is a female donor with multiple sclerosis, enrolled in a pregnancy study. This chain joins TRBV9 and TRBJ2-5, with TRBD1 matching over 10 bases. The CDR3 DNA reads TGTGCCAGCAGCGGAACCGGACAGGGGGGTGGAGAGACCCAGTACTTC. Residues: CASSGTGQGGGETQYF.